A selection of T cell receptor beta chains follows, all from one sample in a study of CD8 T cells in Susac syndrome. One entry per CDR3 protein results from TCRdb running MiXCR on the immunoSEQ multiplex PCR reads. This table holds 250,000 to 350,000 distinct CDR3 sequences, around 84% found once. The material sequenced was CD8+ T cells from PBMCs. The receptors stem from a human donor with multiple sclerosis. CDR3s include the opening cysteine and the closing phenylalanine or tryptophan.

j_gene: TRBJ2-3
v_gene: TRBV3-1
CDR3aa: CASSQVTSGSTDTQYF

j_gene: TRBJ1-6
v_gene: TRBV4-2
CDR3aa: CASGQAPSIEGSSPLHF

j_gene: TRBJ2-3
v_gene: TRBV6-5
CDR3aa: CASSYEPYSTDTQYF

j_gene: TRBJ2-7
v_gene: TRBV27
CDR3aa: CASSLSASGSRSEQYF

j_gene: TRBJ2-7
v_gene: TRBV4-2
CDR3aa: CASSHGVRDSAYEQYF

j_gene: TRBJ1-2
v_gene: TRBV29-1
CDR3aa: CSAGDGYTF

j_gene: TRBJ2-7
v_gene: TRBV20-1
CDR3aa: CSASDVVYEQYF

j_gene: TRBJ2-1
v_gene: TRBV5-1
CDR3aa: CASSLGGQGSGNEQFF

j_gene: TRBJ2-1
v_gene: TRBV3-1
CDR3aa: CASSQGSLGGRLYNEQFF

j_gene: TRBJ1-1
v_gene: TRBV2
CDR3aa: CAGQGREAFF

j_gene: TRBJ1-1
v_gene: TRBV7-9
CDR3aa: CASSFGGANTEAFF

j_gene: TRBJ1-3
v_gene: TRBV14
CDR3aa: CASSQAIGNTIYF

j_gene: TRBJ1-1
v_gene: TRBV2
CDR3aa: CASLKGSGNTEAFF

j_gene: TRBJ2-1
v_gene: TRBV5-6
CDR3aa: CASRPPGDEQFF

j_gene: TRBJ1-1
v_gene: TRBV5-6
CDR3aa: CASSLRNKMTEAFF

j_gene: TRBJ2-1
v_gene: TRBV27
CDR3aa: CASSFGTSGKNEQFF

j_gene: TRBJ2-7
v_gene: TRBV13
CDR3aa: CASSPQGLAGALHEQYF

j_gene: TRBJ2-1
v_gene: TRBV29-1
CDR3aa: CSGGTSGDNEQFF

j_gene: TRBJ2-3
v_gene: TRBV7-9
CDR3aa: CASSEDARMQYF

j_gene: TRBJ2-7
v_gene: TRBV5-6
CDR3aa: CASRPLADPYEQYF

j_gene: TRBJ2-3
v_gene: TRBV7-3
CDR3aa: CASRAAGGTQYF

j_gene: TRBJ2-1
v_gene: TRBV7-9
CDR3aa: CASSLYAGVAEQFF

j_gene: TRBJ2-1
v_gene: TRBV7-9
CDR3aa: CASSQKYNEQFF

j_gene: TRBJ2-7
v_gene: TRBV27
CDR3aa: CASSLTGRGPYEQYF

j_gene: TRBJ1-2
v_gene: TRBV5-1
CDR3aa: CASSLYEGTEDNYGYTF

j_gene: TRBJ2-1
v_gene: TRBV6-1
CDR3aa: CASRSTRTSGHNEQFF

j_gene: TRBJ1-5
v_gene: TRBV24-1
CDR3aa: CATSRGRGNQPQHF

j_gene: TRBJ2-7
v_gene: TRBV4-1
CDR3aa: CASSQVASRSYEQYF

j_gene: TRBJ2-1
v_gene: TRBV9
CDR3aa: CASSVTSGGREQFF

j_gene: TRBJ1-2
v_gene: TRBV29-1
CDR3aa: CSVAVRGYGYTF

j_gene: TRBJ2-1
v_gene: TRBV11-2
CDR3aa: CASSLVPLVSSYNEQFF

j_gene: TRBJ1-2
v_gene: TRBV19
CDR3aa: CASSFGGGYTF

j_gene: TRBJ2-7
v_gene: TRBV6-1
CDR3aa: CASIENEQYF

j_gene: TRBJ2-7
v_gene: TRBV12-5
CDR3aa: CASGLGQGAAYEQYF

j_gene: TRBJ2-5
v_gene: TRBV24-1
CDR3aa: CATSDAGETQYF

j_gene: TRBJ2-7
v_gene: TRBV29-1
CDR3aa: CSVDSGQGAPEQYF

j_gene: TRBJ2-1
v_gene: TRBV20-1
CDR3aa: CSARDYNDRVTDEQFF

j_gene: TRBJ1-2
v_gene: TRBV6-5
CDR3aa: CASSYPNREEGYTF

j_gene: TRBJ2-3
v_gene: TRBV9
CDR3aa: CASSASGAQRGPDTQYF

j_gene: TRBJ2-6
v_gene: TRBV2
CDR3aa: CASSEGRGRSGANVLTF

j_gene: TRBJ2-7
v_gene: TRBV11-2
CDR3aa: CASSKGLGRDYEQYF

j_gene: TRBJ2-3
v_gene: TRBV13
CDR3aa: CASSLRDRRADTQYF

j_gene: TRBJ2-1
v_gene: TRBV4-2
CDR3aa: CASSQPMGRGRDHEQFF

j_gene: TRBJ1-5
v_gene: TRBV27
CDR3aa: CASSTSNQPQHF

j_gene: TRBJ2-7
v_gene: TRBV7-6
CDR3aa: CASSSDSTYEQYF

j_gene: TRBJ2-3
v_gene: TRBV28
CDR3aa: CASSYLAVGDTQYF

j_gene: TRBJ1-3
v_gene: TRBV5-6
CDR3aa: CASSWRTGLPSGNTIYF

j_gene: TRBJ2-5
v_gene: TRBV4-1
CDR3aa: CASSQDLGGEETQYF

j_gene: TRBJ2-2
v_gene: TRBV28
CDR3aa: CASRVYSGATGELFF

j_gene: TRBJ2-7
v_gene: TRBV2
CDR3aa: CASSGIEGARWHEQYF

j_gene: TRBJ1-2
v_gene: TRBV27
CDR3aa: CASSLSDRADGYTF

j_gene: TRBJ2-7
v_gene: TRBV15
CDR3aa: CATSRDRSYEQYF

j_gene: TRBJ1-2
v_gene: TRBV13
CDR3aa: CASSTQGAGYGYTF

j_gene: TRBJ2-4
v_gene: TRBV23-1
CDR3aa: CASSQSYPSPGDIQYF

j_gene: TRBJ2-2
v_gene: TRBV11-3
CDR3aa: CASSSRTGGRSGELFF

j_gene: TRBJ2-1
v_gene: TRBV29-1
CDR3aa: CSVEALPTGELVETYNEQFF

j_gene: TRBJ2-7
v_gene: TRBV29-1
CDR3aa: CSARGGDTSSYEQYF

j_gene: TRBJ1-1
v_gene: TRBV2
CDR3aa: CASILWRGHTEAFF